What follows are 10 T cell receptor beta chains derived from one specimen sequenced in a study of blood T cell repertoires in COVID-19. Produced via immunoSEQ multiplex PCR; TCRdb's table is partial and in-frame only. The data show about 150,000 clones, with 83% seen just once and over 2% held by the top ten. Sequencing was performed on peripheral blood. These receptors were taken from a woman aged 80 or older with acute or convalescent COVID-19.

The chain couples TRBV4-3 to TRBJ1-3; tentative D call: TRBD1 (6 bases). The V end lost 0 bases, the J end lost 1 base, and 10 bases lay between the germline ends. Germline CDR1 is LGHNA and CDR2 is YSLEER. The CDR3 sequence is 16 residues long. Here the CDR3 DNA reads TGCGCCAGCAGCCAAGATTGGGGGACATCTGGAAACACCATATATTTT. This encodes CASSQDWGTSGNTIYF.

This chain connects TRBV7-9 to TRBJ2-7; TRBD2 matches at 11 bases. Germline V gene lookup returns CDR1 SEHNR and CDR2 FQNEAQ (reference sequence). The CDR3 is 17 residues long. The V and J ends lost 4 bases and 1 base, in that order; junction bases with no gene match: 9. CDR3 sequence: CASSSTSGTSPSYEQYF. CDR3 nucleotides: TGTGCCAGCAGCTCGACTAGCGGGACATCCCCATCCTACGAGCAGTACTTC.

The rearrangement uses TRBV2 and TRBJ1-2; weak D call: TRBD1 (6 bases). V was cut by 7 bases and J by 0 bases, with 18 bases left in between. This CDR3 spans 16 amino acids. The germline V gene encodes CDR1 SNHLY and CDR2 FYNNEI. The CDR3 region is CASILPGDGANYGYTF. The CDR3, as DNA: TGTGCCAGCATATTACCAGGGGATGGAGCTAACTATGGCTACACCTTC.

This chain joins TRBV6-2 or TRBV6-3 and TRBJ2-3; 11 bases align to TRBD2. Germline trimming cut 0 bases from V and 2 bases from J; bases unmatched to any gene: 10. Germline V gene data show CDR1 as MNHEY and CDR2 as SVGEGT. The CDR3 has 19 amino acids. The chain's CDR3 is CASSYSPGLAGGSTDTQYF. DNA for the CDR3: TGTGCCAGCAGTTACTCTCCCGGTCTAGCGGGGGGCTCCACAGATACGCAGTATTTT.

The chain employs TRBV21-1 and TRBJ1-2; the table's TRBD1 call for D was not verified on the DNA. TRBV21-1 is labeled a pseudogene. CDR3 length: 11 residues. CDR3 sequence reads: CAGYRVRGYTF. The CDR3 bases are TGTGCCGGTTACAGGGTGAGGGGCTACACCTTC.

The chain recombines TRBV7-7 with TRBJ2-1; the match to TRBD1 covers 9 bases. J was trimmed by 0 bases and V by 5 bases; bases with no gene match: 2. The CDR3 totals 15 residues. Germline CDR1 is SSHAT and CDR2 is FNYEAQ (reference sequence). CDR3 sequence (DNA): TGTGCCAGCAGCCCGGGACAGGGCTCCTACAATGAGCAGTTCTTC. Protein: CASSPGQGSYNEQFF.

The chain uses TRBV6-2 or TRBV6-3 and TRBJ2-2; D remains ambiguous. CDR1 and CDR2 (germline): MNHEY, SVGEGT. Trimming removed 6 bases at V and 5 bases at J, with 13 bases between. This CDR3 region has 14 residues. In nucleotides, the CDR3 is TGTGCCAGCAGCCCTACCACAGAGACCGGGGAGCTGTTTTTT. The encoded protein is CASSPTTETGELFF.

V usage is TRBV6-6 and J usage is TRBJ1-1; no clear D gene. Looked up from germline, CDR1 is MNHNY and CDR2 is SVGAGI (reference sequence). The CDR3 has 16 residues. V was trimmed by 4 bases and J by 4 bases, leaving 19 bases between them. Here the CDR3 DNA reads TGTGCCAGCAGTTCAACGACCCTTTCGGGGAGCACTGAAGCTTTCTTT. This gives the protein CASSSTTLSGSTEAFF.

This clone has just a few counts. The CDR3 nucleotides read TGCAGCGTTGTACACCCAGATACGCAGTATTTT. Translated, it gives CSVVHPDTQYF. The chain couples TRBV29-1 to TRBJ2-3; no definite D call. The V gene lost 4 bases and the J gene lost 4 bases, with 6 bases spanning the gap. There are 11 residues in the CDR3. From germline, CDR1 is SQVTM and CDR2 ANQGSEA.

V and J are TRBV5-6 and TRBJ2-7; 8 positions agree with TRBD1. The CDR3 spans 15 residues. Per the germline V gene, CDR1 is SGHDT and CDR2 is YYEEEE. Trimming removed 1 base from V and 1 base from J; junction bases left unmatched: 4. CDR3 coding DNA: TGTGCCAGCAGCTTGTTAGGACAGGGTTCCTACGAGCAGTACTTC. Translating it yields CASSLLGQGSYEQYF.